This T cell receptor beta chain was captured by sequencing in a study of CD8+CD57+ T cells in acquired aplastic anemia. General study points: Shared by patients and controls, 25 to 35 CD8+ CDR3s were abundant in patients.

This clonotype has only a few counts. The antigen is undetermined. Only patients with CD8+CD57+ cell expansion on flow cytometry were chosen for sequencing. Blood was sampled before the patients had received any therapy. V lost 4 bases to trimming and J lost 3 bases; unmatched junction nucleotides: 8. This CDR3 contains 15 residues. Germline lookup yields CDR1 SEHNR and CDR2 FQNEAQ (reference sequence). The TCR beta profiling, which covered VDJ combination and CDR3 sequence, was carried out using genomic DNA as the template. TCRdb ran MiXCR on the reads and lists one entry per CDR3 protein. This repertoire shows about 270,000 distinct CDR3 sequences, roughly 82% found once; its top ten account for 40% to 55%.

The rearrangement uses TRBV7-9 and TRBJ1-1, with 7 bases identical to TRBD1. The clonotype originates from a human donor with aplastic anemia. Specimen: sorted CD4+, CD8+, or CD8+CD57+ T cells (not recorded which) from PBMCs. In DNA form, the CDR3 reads TGTGCCAGCAGCTCGTACAGGGGAGGGCACACTGAAGCTTTCTTT. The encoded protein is CASSSYRGGHTEAFF.